These 20 T cell receptor beta chains came from one sample sequenced in a study of identical twins. TCRdb redid the calling of the 5' RACE reads with MiXCR, one entry per CDR3 protein. Found here are 410,000 or so distinct CDR3 sequences, about 18% of them singletons; the top ten hold 12%. Sequenced sample: naive T cells sorted from blood. The receptors originated from a man in his forties or fifties in good health.

The V gene is TRBV15, the J gene TRBJ2-5, with 7 positions matching TRBD1. CDR1 and CDR2 from the germline V gene are LNHNV and YYDKDF (reference sequence). The V segment lost 4 bases and the J segment 4 bases; nucleotides outside the gene matches: 3. The CDR3 runs 13 residues. The chain's CDR3 is CATSTGGLETQYF. The CDR3 DNA reads as TGTGCCACCAGCACAGGGGGATTAGAGACCCAGTACTTC.

This chain links TRBV24-1 with TRBJ2-7, with a tentative D call TRBD1 (6 bases). With 5 bases removed from V and 2 bases from J, the gap between germline ends came to 24 bases. The CDR3 extends over 18 amino acids. The germline V gene has CDR1 KGHDR and CDR2 SFDVKD. This CDR3 is CATSGAPGSGAIAYEQYF. In nucleotides, the CDR3 is TGTGCCACCAGTGGGGCCCCAGGTTCAGGGGCCATCGCCTACGAGCAGTACTTC.

This clonotype was counted many times. V usage is TRBV5-6 and J usage is TRBJ2-3, with 8 positions matching TRBD2. This CDR3 has 15 amino acids. J gave up 3 bases and V 4 bases, and 7 bases lay outside the gene matches. The germline V gene encodes CDR1 SGHDT and CDR2 YYEEEE. The CDR3 sequence: CASSGPGTSTDTQYF. The CDR3 DNA reads TGTGCCAGCAGCGGACCCGGGACTAGTACAGATACGCAGTATTTT.

This clonotype was detected a few times. V usage is TRBV6-2 or TRBV6-3 and J usage is TRBJ2-5, with 8 bases lining up with TRBD1. The CDR3 runs 16 residues. Trimming took 2 bases from V and 0 from J; bases not matched to a gene: 5. Germline V gene lookup returns CDR1 MNHEY and CDR2 SVGEGT. The CDR3 nucleotides are TGTGCCAGCAGTTACCCGGACAGGGCTCACCAAGAGACCCAGTACTTC. Protein sequence: CASSYPDRAHQETQYF.

The V call is TRBV20-1, the J call TRBJ2-1; 10 nucleotides match TRBD2. V dropped 1 base and J dropped 8; count of bases not matched to a gene: 5. Germline V lookup: CDR1 DFQATT, CDR2 SNEGSKA (reference sequence). CDR3 length: 14 residues. The CDR3 coding sequence is TGCAGTGCTAGAGGACTAGCGGGTTCTTATGAGCAGTTCTTC. This sequence encodes CSARGLAGSYEQFF.

The V and J genes are TRBV6-2 or TRBV6-3 and TRBJ1-1, with 7 bases aligning to TRBD1. V shed 6 bases and J 6 bases; nucleotides not matched to a gene: 7. CDR3 length equals 13 residues. CDR1 MNHEY and CDR2 SVGEGT come from the germline V gene. CDR3 nucleotides: TGTGCCAGCAGACCGACAGGGAGCGCTGAAGCTTTCTTT. It specifies CASRPTGSAEAFF.

The V and J genes are TRBV28 and TRBJ2-1; 7 nucleotides align to TRBD2. The CDR3 runs 14 residues. CDR1 is MDHEN, CDR2 SYDVKM, per germline. Losses at the gene ends were 7 bases for V and 4 bases for J; bases not matched to a gene: 7. The CDR3 DNA reads as TGTGCCAGCAACGCGGGAGTCGGGTACAATGAGCAGTTCTTC. Amino acids: CASNAGVGYNEQFF.

The rearrangement uses TRBV9 and TRBJ2-3, with 7 bases fitting TRBD1. Germline values: CDR1 SGDLS, CDR2 YYNGEE. The CDR3 extends over 16 amino acids. Germline trimming cut 4 bases from V and 3 bases from J; bases unmatched to any gene: 11. The chain's CDR3 is CASSSRPGQMTDTQYF. For the CDR3, the DNA is TGTGCCAGCAGCTCGAGACCGGGACAGATGACAGATACGCAGTATTTT. Variable domain in full (rest from reference TRBV9 and TRBJ2-3): DSGVTQTPKHLITATGQRVTLRCSPRSGDLSVYWYQQSLDQGLQFLIQYYNGEERAKGNILERFSAQQFPDLHSELNLSSLELGDSALYFCASSSRPGQMTDTQYFGPGTRLTVL.

This clonotype was detected only a few times. The chain is built from TRBV4-2 and TRBJ2-1; D possibly corresponds to TRBD2 (6 bases). Trimming took 0 bases from V and 10 from J, leaving 19 bases between them. The CDR3 length is 16 residues. Germline values: CDR1 LGHNA, CDR2 YNFKEQ. CDR3 protein: CASSQEGGERTREQFF. In DNA form, the CDR3 reads TGTGCCAGCAGCCAAGAGGGGGGTGAGAGGACCCGGGAGCAGTTCTTC.

This clonotype was observed once. This chain links TRBV4-3 with TRBJ2-7; 9 nucleotides align to TRBD2. J lost 6 bases, V lost 1 base, and 7 bases had no gene match. Germline V gene sequence: CDR1 LGHNA, CDR2 YSLEER. The CDR3 covers 15 residues. The CDR3: CASSQVHRREGEQYF. The CDR3 coding sequence is TGCGCCAGCAGCCAAGTGCATAGGCGGGAGGGCGAGCAGTACTTC.

The chain's CDR3 is CASSWQGLGVSEQYF. The CDR3 DNA is TGTGCCAGCAGCTGGCAGGGGTTAGGGGTCTCCGAGCAGTACTTC. This sequence joins TRBV5-6 and TRBJ2-7, with D possibly matching TRBD1 (6 bases). The CDR3 contains 15 residues. V dropped 3 bases and J dropped 6 bases, with 19 bases sitting between them. From germline, CDR1 is SGHDT and CDR2 YYEEEE.

J is TRBJ1-6 and V is TRBV7-8; D remains unclear. The CDR3 contains 12 residues. Trimming pared 1 base from V and 9 bases from J, leaving 4 bases between. Per the germline V gene, CDR1 is SGHVS and CDR2 is FQNEAQ. CDR3: CASSLGGSPLHF. As DNA, the CDR3 is TGTGCCAGCAGCTTAGGGGGTTCACCCCTCCACTTT.

This sequence joins TRBV4-2 and TRBJ2-7; 11 nucleotides line up with TRBD2. The germline V gene encodes CDR1 LGHNA and CDR2 YNFKEQ. The V and J ends lost 0 bases and 0 bases, in that order; junction bases with no gene match: 7. This CDR3 contains 18 residues. Here the CDR3 reads CASSQDGLAGGYSYEQYF. The CDR3 nucleotides read TGTGCCAGCAGCCAAGATGGCCTAGCGGGAGGTTACTCCTACGAGCAGTACTTC.

This clonotype was detected a few times. V is TRBV18 and J is TRBJ1-2; TRBD1 might be the D (5 bases). This CDR3 spans 16 amino acids. CDR1 is KGHSH, CDR2 LQKENI, per germline. Trimming removed 2 bases from V and 3 bases from J, with 16 bases in between. The CDR3 nucleotides read TGTGCCAGCTCACCATTCACGGGGGTGGAGGACTATGGCTACACCTTC. This codes for CASSPFTGVEDYGYTF.

The V call is TRBV20-1, the J call TRBJ2-1; TRBD2 matches 10 bases. The V segment lost 3 bases and the J segment 3 bases; nucleotides outside the gene matches: 8. The length of the CDR3 is 16 residues. Germline lookup yields CDR1 DFQATT and CDR2 SNEGSKA (reference sequence). In nucleotides, the CDR3 is TGCAGTGCTAGCCGGGGCCTAGCGGGGGACTACAATGAGCAGTTCTTC. Translating it yields CSASRGLAGDYNEQFF.

This chain uses TRBV4-2 with TRBJ2-2, with D perhaps matching TRBD1 (5 bases). Trimming stripped 0 bases from V and 0 bases from J, with 14 bases between. This CDR3 spans 18 amino acids. CDR1 LGHNA and CDR2 YNFKEQ come from the germline V gene. The CDR3 DNA is TGTGCCAGCAGCCAAGAGGGAACAGGCTCCTCGAACACCGGGGAGCTGTTTTTT. It is translated as CASSQEGTGSSNTGELFF.

V usage is TRBV12-3 or TRBV12-4 and J usage is TRBJ1-1; D perhaps matches TRBD1 (5 bases). The V gene lost 3 bases and the J gene lost 7 bases, with 9 bases spanning the gap. The CDR3 is 12 residues long. The CDR3 DNA is TGTGCCAGCAGTTTGGGGGGAGGTGAAGCTTTCTTT. Its protein is CASSLGGGEAFF.

J is TRBJ1-1 and V is TRBV29-1; TRBD1 might be the D (5 bases). V dropped 5 bases and J dropped 6 bases, with 10 bases sitting between them. Germline lookup yields CDR1 SQVTM and CDR2 ANQGSEA. The CDR3 spans 11 residues. The CDR3 coding sequence is TGCAGCGTTCGGGGGACGGCTGAAGCTTTCTTT. Protein product: CSVRGTAEAFF.

The chain couples TRBV6-2 or TRBV6-3 to TRBJ2-2, with D maybe TRBD1 (5 bases). The germline CDR1 and CDR2 sequences are MNHEY and SVGEGT. Trimming removed 7 bases from V and 3 bases from J, with 15 bases in between. The CDR3 consists of 15 residues. The CDR3 DNA sequence: TGTGCCAGCACCAGACAGAGAATCGACACCGGGGAGCTGTTTTTT. Translating gives CASTRQRIDTGELFF.

The rearrangement uses TRBV20-1 and TRBJ2-5, with D perhaps TRBD1 (6 bases). Germline V gene sequence: CDR1 DFQATT, CDR2 SNEGSKA (reference sequence). The V end was cut by 0 bases, the J end by 5 bases, with 10 bases between. The CDR3 has 13 residues. CDR3 region: CSARDGGRETQYF. CDR3 DNA: TGCAGTGCTAGAGATGGGGGCCGGGAGACCCAGTACTTC.